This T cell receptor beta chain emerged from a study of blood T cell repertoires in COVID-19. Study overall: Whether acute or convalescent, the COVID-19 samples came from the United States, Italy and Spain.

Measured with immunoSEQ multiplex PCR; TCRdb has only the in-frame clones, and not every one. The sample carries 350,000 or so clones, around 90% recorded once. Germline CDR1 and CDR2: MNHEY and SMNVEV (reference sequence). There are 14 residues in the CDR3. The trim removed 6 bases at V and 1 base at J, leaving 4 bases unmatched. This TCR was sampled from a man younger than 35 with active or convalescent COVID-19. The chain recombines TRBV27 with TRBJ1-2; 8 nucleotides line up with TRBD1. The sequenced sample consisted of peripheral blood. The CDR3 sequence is CASRGQGGNYGYTF. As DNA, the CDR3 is TGTGCCAGCAGAGGACAGGGAGGTAACTATGGCTACACCTTC.